This TCR beta chain was obtained from a study of T-cell reconstitution after alpha-beta-depleted transplantation in children. The study's findings and limits: The authors attributed T-cell counts and diversity one year after transplant mostly to newly produced T cells. Several hundred expanded graft clones reportedly supplied alpha-beta T cells about two months after transplant.

With respect to this clonotype: Antigen unknown. Germline and junction disagree at one end, which may indicate a read error.

CDR1 and CDR2 (germline): MGHDK, SYGVNS. There are 12 residues in the CDR3. Preparation of the TCRbeta library was carried out with unique molecular identifiers. TCRdb recomputed calls from the PCR reads with MiXCR, one row per CDR3 protein. The sample contains approximately 110,000 distinct CDR3 sequences, 10% of which appear only once. The sequence was collected from a boy aged 2 to 9 with acute lymphoblastic leukemia, due to receive a stem cell transplant. The starting material was PBMCs, obtained before TCRalphabeta/CD19-depleted stem cell transplant. The chain uses TRBV25-1 and TRBJ1-2; 9 bases map to TRBD1. The CDR3 is CASSESRDRAFF. CDR3 sequence (DNA): TGTGCCAGCAGTGAAAGCCGGGACAGGGCATTCTTC.